This TCR beta chain came from a study of OX40 agonist ivuxolimab in advanced cancers. Study background: Each dose-escalation patient presented with hepatocellular carcinoma, melanoma, renal cell or head and neck cancer. A mean age of roughly 62 years, range roughly 20 to 85, was recorded, and approximately 85% were male. Regarding the study as a whole: At doses 0.1 to 3.0 mg/kg, CD4+ and CD8+ clones expanded.

A word on this clone: Its specificity is unknown.

The CDR3 contains 13 residues. Germline CDR1 is MNHEY and CDR2 is SMNVEV (reference sequence). The V and J ends lost 2 bases and 2 bases respectively, with 7 bases between them. The assay was immunoSEQ multiplex PCR, and TCRdb's table has in-frame clones only and misses some. This sample has around 95,000 clones, with approximately 90% found just once. The sequencing here drew on CD4+ or CD8+ T cells sorted from blood, taken in a trial of the OX40 agonist ivuxolimab. The chain joins TRBV27 to TRBJ2-7; D is uncertain. The source is an adult with an advanced solid tumor such as melanoma, head and neck, liver or kidney cancer. DNA of the CDR3: TGTGCCAGCAGTTTAGCGGATACCTACGAGCAGTACTTC. This gives the protein CASSLADTYEQYF.